Shown below are 16 T cell receptor beta chains from a single sample sequenced in a study of naive and memory T cell subsets. Both TRBC1 and TRBC2 were covered by a beta constant-region primer of two equimolar oligonucleotides. TCRdb recomputed calls from the UMI-ligation and nested PCR reads with MiXCR, one row per CDR3 protein. Of tens of thousands of distinct CDR3 sequences detected, 10% to 15% appear once; the ten largest clones hold 22%. What was sequenced was effector memory CD4+ T cells from blood. Subset given: effector memory, CD45RA- CD27-. These receptors came from a human donor in good health.

At least ten counts were recorded for this clonotype. The genes are TRBV19 and TRBJ2-5, with 7 bases aligning to TRBD1. Germline V gives CDR1 LNHDA, CDR2 SQIVND (reference sequence). J was trimmed by 4 bases and V by 9 bases; bases with no gene match: 8. This CDR3 is 13 amino acids long. CDR3 nucleotides: TGTGCCAGCCGACAGGGAAATGGAGAGACCCAGTACTTC. It translates to CASRQGNGETQYF.

This clonotype was picked up many times. CDR3 sequence (DNA): TGTGCCAGCAGCCAAGTAGTAGACGGTACGCAGTATTTT. Amino acids: CASSQVVDGTQYF. The chain combines TRBV3-1 with TRBJ2-3; D is uncertain. The CDR3 totals 13 residues. Trimming pared 1 base from V and 8 bases from J, leaving 10 bases between. Germline loops: CDR1 LGHDT, CDR2 YNNKEL (reference sequence).

The V gene is TRBV7-9, the J gene TRBJ1-1; 11 bases match TRBD1. This CDR3 contains 15 residues. CDR1 is SEHNR and CDR2 is FQNEAQ in the germline V gene (reference sequence). With 5 bases clipped from V and 4 bases from J, the junction kept 6 bases outside the gene matches. CDR3 loop: CASSTGQGGLTEAFF. The DNA for the CDR3 is TGTGCCAGCAGCACGGGACAGGGGGGTCTCACTGAAGCTTTCTTT.

This clonotype has more than one count but fewer than ten. The rearrangement uses TRBV20-1 and TRBJ2-7; TRBD2 matches 9 bases. The CDR3 consists of 15 residues. CDR1 is DFQATT, CDR2 SNEGSKA, per germline (reference sequence). Unmatched junction bases numbered 4, after V lost 0 bases and J lost 1 base. The CDR3 spells CSARELTSGSYEQYF. For the CDR3, the DNA is TGCAGTGCTAGAGAGCTGACTAGCGGATCCTACGAGCAGTACTTC.

This clonotype was counted at least ten times. This chain joins TRBV20-1 and TRBJ2-2; 7 positions match TRBD2. Trimming removed 5 bases from V and 7 bases from J; junction bases left unmatched: 16. The CDR3 extends over 16 amino acids. Per the germline V gene, CDR1 is DFQATT and CDR2 is SNEGSKA (reference sequence). CDR3: CSAPRGGSGIYGELFF. Here the CDR3 DNA reads TGCAGTGCTCCTAGGGGCGGGAGCGGAATTTACGGGGAGCTGTTTTTT.

This clonotype came up a few times. V and J are TRBV3-1 and TRBJ1-1; D is undetermined. CDR3 length: 14 amino acids. The V gene's germline CDR1 is LGHDT and CDR2 YNNKEL (reference sequence). V was clipped by 1 base and J by 4 bases, with 10 bases between them. The CDR3 nucleotides read TGTGCCAGCAGCCAAGTCAAGGCGGGCACTGAAGCTTTCTTT. Protein: CASSQVKAGTEAFF. Full variable domain (outside the CDR3, taken from reference TRBV3-1 and TRBJ1-1): DTAVSQTPKYLVTQMGNDKSIKCEQNLGHDTMYWYKQDSKKFLKIMFSYNNKELIINETVPNRFSPKSPDKAHLNLHINSLELGDSAVYFCASSQVKAGTEAFFGQGTRLTVV.

This chain uses TRBV11-1 with TRBJ2-1; 14 nucleotides align to TRBD2. Germline trimming cut 3 bases from V and 0 bases from J; bases unmatched to any gene: 10. Per germline, CDR1 SGHAT and CDR2 FQDESV (reference sequence). There are 20 residues in the CDR3. The CDR3 bases are TGTGCCAGCAGCTTCGTAGGACTAGCGGGAGGCTGGAGCTCCTACAATGAGCAGTTCTTC. This sequence encodes CASSFVGLAGGWSSYNEQFF.

The J gene is TRBJ1-1, the V gene TRBV12-3 or TRBV12-4, with D possibly being TRBD1 (5 bases). CDR3 length equals 16 residues. Trimming cost V 5 bases and J 1 base, with 17 bases left between them. The CDR3 nucleotides read TGTGCCAGCAGTGTTCGTACGGGACTCAGGAACACTGAAGCTTTCTTT. Residues: CASSVRTGLRNTEAFF.

This clonotype was counted only a few times. The rearrangement uses TRBV18 and TRBJ1-2, with no clear D. CDR1 and CDR2 from the germline V gene are KGHSH and LQKENI. V lost 2 bases, J lost 3 bases, and 10 bases lay in between. This CDR3 spans 14 amino acids. CDR3 nucleotide sequence: TGTGCCAGCTCACCAGGGGTATCAGACTATGGCTACACCTTC. Translated, it gives CASSPGVSDYGYTF.

This clonotype was seen repeatedly, ten times or more. This sequence joins TRBV7-2 and TRBJ2-5; a possible D gene is TRBD2 (6 bases). Germline-derived CDR1 and CDR2 are SGHTA and FQGNSA. V lost 4 bases to trimming and J lost 5 bases, with 17 bases between them. The CDR3 length is 15 residues. CDR3 in DNA: TGTGCCAGCAGCTCCTCGATAGCGGCCGGGGAGACCCAGTACTTC. Translation gives CASSSSIAAGETQYF. The full variable domain, completed using reference TRBV7-2 and TRBJ2-5, is GAGVSQSPSNKVTEKGKDVELRCDPISGHTALYWYRQSLGQGLEFLIYFQGNSAPDKSGLPSDRFSAERTGGSVSTLTIQRTQQEDSAVYLCASSSSIAAGETQYFGPGTRLLVL.

This clonotype has a count of ten or more. J is TRBJ1-1 and V is TRBV7-2; no definite D call. This CDR3 spans 14 amino acids. The germline V and J ends were trimmed by 2 bases and 1 base, with 8 bases remaining between them. The V gene's germline CDR1 is SGHTA and CDR2 FQGNSA. CDR3 DNA sequence: TGTGCCAGCAGCTTAAATTCAGGGAACACTGAAGCTTTCTTT. Protein sequence: CASSLNSGNTEAFF.

The chain combines TRBV7-9 with TRBJ1-2, with D unresolved. Between the trimmed V and J ends, which lost 7 bases and 6 bases, there was a span of 18 bases. CDR1 and CDR2 from the germline V gene are SEHNR and FQNEAQ (reference sequence). The CDR3 totals 14 residues. CDR3 sequence (DNA): TGTGCCAGCAACGCGCTGTGGGCCCAGAATGGCTACACCTTC. Amino acids: CASNALWAQNGYTF.

V and J are TRBV18 and TRBJ1-6; no clear D gene. The V end was cut by 2 bases, the J end by 7 bases, with 12 bases between. The CDR3 runs 15 residues. Germline V CDR1 and CDR2: KGHSH, LQKENI. The CDR3 reads CASSPNPGLNSPLHF. The CDR3 DNA reads as TGTGCCAGCTCACCAAATCCCGGGTTGAATTCACCCCTCCACTTT.

This clonotype has more than one count but fewer than ten. The chain employs TRBV4-2 and TRBJ2-2, with 10 bases fitting TRBD2. V shed 1 base, J shed 2 bases, and the junction held 1 base outside the gene matches. CDR3 length: 16 amino acids. Germline V gene sequence: CDR1 LGHNA, CDR2 YNFKEQ. The CDR3 DNA is TGTGCCAGCAGCCAAGTAGCGGGAGGAAACACCGGGGAGCTGTTTTTT. Amino acid sequence: CASSQVAGGNTGELFF.

The chain employs TRBV5-6 and TRBJ1-6, with D possibly TRBD1 on 6 matching bases. The germline V gene has CDR1 SGHDT and CDR2 YYEEEE. V lost 3 bases, J lost 0 bases, and 13 bases lay in between. The CDR3 has 17 amino acids. CDR3 sequence (DNA): TGTGCCAGCAGCTCGAGACAGGAAACCTCCTATAATTCACCCCTCCACTTT. It is translated as CASSSRQETSYNSPLHF.

The rearrangement joins TRBV12-3 or TRBV12-4 to TRBJ1-1, with D possibly being TRBD1 (6 bases). With 5 bases removed from V and 1 base from J, the gap between germline ends came to 14 bases. The CDR3 is 15 amino acids. DNA for the CDR3: TGTGCCAGCAGTATATGGGACACCAGGAACACTGAAGCTTTCTTT. It specifies CASSIWDTRNTEAFF.